This T cell receptor beta chain originates from a study of blood T cells in healthy people across ages. Whole-study results and caveats: CMV status of donors was not determined, possibly confounding expanded clonotype changes.

Per the germline V gene, CDR1 is KGHSH and CDR2 is LQKENI. The CDR3 is 12 residues long. Trimming removed 2 bases from V and 7 bases from J, with 8 bases in between. They isolated at least 6 million PBMCs from each sample. Regarding this clonotype: Its antigen is unidentified.

A second PCR of 7 to 11 cycles used a sample-barcoded 5' primer and a J-beta primer mix. MiXCR, run by TCRdb on the 5' RACE reads, gives a single entry per CDR3 protein. The repertoire has fewer than 600,000 distinct CDR3 sequences, about 25% of them found once; the top ten carry over 3.5%. The same specimen was also included in a second study, on T cells of mothers and their children. That work adds: Overlap in related mother-child pairs always slightly exceeded unrelated pairs, never significantly.

The clonotype was recovered from a boy between 2 and 10 years old in good health. The sequencing input was blood. This chain links TRBV18 with TRBJ1-2; D ambiguous. CDR3 region: CASSPYSGGYTF. The DNA of the CDR3 is TGTGCCAGCTCACCATATTCGGGTGGCTACACCTTC.